The 9 T cell receptor beta chains given below trace back to one sample, sequenced in a study of identical twins. TCRdb re-called the 5' RACE reads through MiXCR, storing one row per CDR3 protein. The repertoire consists of about 210,000 distinct CDR3 sequences, with over 8% occurring once and the leading ten covering about 5.2%. Sequencing was done on a sample of memory (CD45RO+) T cells sorted from blood. The origin of the receptors is a woman between 18 and 29 years old in good health.

The gene calls are TRBV5-6 and TRBJ2-1, with D perhaps matching TRBD2 (6 bases). Germline V lookup: CDR1 SGHDT, CDR2 YYEEEE. This CDR3 region has 15 residues. V was shortened by 2 bases and J by 5 bases, with 14 bases between the two germline ends. CDR3 nucleotide sequence: TGTGCCAGCAGCTTTGTGGGAGCGGGCCACAATGAGCAGTTCTTC. Residues: CASSFVGAGHNEQFF. The full variable domain, its missing parts supplied by reference TRBV5-6 and TRBJ2-1, is DAGVTQSPTHLIKTRGQQVTLRCSPKSGHDTVSWYQQALGQGPQFIFQYYEEEERQRGNFPDRFSGHQFPNYSSELNVNALLLGDSALYLCASSFVGAGHNEQFFGPGTRLTVL.

This clonotype was detected only a few times. The chain is built from TRBV4-2 and TRBJ2-7; D is uncertain. Trimming removed 1 base at V and 7 bases at J, with 20 bases between. The CDR3 is made up of 16 amino acids. CDR1 LGHNA and CDR2 YNFKEQ come from the germline V gene. The CDR3 sequence: CASSQGSRASGEEQYF. The CDR3, as DNA: TGTGCCAGCAGCCAAGGGTCCCGGGCCTCTGGTGAGGAGCAGTACTTC.

The chain joins TRBV7-2 to TRBJ2-7; a weak D match, TRBD1 (6 bases). V shed 4 bases and J shed 3 bases, with 10 bases lying between them. Germline CDR1 and CDR2: SGHTA and FQGNSA. The CDR3 extends over 13 amino acids. CDR3 sequence: CASSWKGGYEQYF. In DNA, the CDR3 is TGTGCCAGCAGCTGGAAAGGGGGCTACGAGCAGTACTTC.

This clonotype has just a few counts. The DNA of the CDR3 is TGTGCCAGCAGCATAACAGGGGGAGGGAACTACGAGCAGTACTTC. Residues: CASSITGGGNYEQYF. The rearrangement links TRBV7-2 to TRBJ2-7; possibly TRBD1 for D (8 bases). Trimming took 5 bases from V and 3 from J, leaving 17 bases between them. Germline-derived CDR1 and CDR2 are SGHTA and FQGNSA. The CDR3 runs 15 residues.

The V call is TRBV29-1, the J call TRBJ2-7, with a tentative D call TRBD1 (6 bases). This CDR3 is 13 amino acids long. The germline CDR1 and CDR2 sequences are SQVTM and ANQGSEA. V lost 3 bases to trimming and J lost 7 bases, with 16 bases between them. CDR3: CSVDPGTGLEQYF. The CDR3 nucleotides are TGCAGCGTTGACCCCGGAACAGGGCTAGAGCAGTACTTC.

The V gene is TRBV18, the J gene TRBJ2-2; 8 nucleotides agree with TRBD1. Germline lookup yields CDR1 KGHSH and CDR2 LQKENI. This CDR3 contains 14 residues. Trimming cost V 4 bases and J 7 bases; bases outside gene matches: 5. Here the CDR3 reads CASSLTGDVGELFF. The CDR3 region has the DNA TGTGCCAGCTCACTGACAGGGGACGTCGGGGAGCTGTTTTTT.

This chain connects TRBV29-1 to TRBJ2-3, with 9 nucleotides matching TRBD1. From germline, CDR1 is SQVTM and CDR2 ANQGSEA. The V segment lost 4 bases and the J segment 6 bases; nucleotides outside the gene matches: 8. The length of the CDR3 is 14 residues. The CDR3 coding sequence is TGCAGCGTTGGGACAGGGGATATCGGGGATACGCAGTATTTT. This sequence encodes CSVGTGDIGDTQYF.

This rearrangement joins TRBV5-6 to TRBJ2-3; possibly TRBD2 for D (5 bases). This CDR3 spans 17 amino acids. V was clipped by 2 bases and J by 2 bases, with 18 bases between them. Germline CDR1 and CDR2: SGHDT and YYEEEE. CDR3 sequence: CASSLQREQLVTDTQYF. The CDR3 DNA sequence: TGTGCCAGCAGCTTACAGCGTGAGCAACTAGTCACAGATACGCAGTATTTT.

In this sample, this clonotype turned up a few times. The chain couples TRBV9 to TRBJ2-1; perhaps TRBD1 as D (5 bases). The CDR3 spans 15 residues. Trimming removed 1 base at V and 12 bases at J, with 20 bases between. Germline values: CDR1 SGDLS, CDR2 YYNGEE. This chain's CDR3 is CASSVHQNRGQGQFF. As DNA, the CDR3 is TGTGCCAGCAGCGTACACCAGAACCGAGGCCAGGGGCAGTTCTTC.